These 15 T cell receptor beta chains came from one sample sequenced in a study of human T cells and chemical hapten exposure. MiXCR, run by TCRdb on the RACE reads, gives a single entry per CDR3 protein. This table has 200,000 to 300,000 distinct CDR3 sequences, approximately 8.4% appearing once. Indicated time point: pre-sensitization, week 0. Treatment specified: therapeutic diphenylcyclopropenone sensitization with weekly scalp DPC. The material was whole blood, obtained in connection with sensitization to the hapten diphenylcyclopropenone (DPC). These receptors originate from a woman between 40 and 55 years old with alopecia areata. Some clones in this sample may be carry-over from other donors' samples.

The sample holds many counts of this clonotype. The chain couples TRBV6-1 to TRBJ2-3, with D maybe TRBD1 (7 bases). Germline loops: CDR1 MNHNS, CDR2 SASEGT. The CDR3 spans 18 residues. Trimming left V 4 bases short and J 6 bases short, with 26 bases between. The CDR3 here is CASSGWRGTATGKDTQYF. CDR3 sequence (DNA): TGTGCCAGCAGTGGGTGGAGGGGTACCGCGACAGGGAAGGATACGCAGTATTTT.

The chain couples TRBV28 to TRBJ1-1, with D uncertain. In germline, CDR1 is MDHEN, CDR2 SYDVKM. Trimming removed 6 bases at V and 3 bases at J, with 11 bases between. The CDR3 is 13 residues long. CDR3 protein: CASSPTPYTEAFF. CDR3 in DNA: TGTGCCAGCAGCCCGACACCTTACACTGAAGCTTTCTTT.

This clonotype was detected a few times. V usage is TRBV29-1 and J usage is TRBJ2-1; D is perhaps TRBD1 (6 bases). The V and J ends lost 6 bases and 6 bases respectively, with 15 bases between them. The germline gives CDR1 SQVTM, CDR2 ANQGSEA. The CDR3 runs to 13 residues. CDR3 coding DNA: TGCAGCGTGGAAACGGGACAATCCAATGAGCAGTTCTTC. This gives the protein CSVETGQSNEQFF.

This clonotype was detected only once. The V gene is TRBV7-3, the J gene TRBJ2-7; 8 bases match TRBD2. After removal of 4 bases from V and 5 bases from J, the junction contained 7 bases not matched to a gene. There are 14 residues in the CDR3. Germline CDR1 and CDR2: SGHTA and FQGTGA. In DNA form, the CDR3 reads TGTGCCAGCAGCTCGCGCGAGCGGGAGCACGAGCAGTACTTC. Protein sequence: CASSSREREHEQYF.

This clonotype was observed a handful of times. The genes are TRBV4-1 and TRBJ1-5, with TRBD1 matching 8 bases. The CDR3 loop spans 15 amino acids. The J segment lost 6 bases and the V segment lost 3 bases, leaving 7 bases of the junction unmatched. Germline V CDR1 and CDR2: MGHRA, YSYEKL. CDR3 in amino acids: CASSHGTGDSQPQHF. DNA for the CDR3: TGCGCCAGCAGCCATGGGACAGGTGACAGTCAGCCCCAGCATTTT.

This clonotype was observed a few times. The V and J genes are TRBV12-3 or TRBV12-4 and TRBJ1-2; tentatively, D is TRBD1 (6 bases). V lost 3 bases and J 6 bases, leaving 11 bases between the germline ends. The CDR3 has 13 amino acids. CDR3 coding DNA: TGTGCCAGCAGTTTTCGGGGGCCTCATGGCTACACCTTC. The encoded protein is CASSFRGPHGYTF.

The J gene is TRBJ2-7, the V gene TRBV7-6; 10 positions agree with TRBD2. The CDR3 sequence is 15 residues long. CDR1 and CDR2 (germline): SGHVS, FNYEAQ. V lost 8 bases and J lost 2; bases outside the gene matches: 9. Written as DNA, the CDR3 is TGTGCCAGCCGCCCCAGACTAGCGGGTCCCTACGAGCAGTACTTC. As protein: CASRPRLAGPYEQYF.

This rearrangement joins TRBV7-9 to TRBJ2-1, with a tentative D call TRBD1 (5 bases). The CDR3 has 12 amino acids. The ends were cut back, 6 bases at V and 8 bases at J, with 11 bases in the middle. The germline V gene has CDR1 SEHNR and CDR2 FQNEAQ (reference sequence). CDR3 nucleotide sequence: TGTGCCAGCAGTTCCCAGGGTCATGAGCAGTTCTTC. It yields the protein CASSSQGHEQFF.

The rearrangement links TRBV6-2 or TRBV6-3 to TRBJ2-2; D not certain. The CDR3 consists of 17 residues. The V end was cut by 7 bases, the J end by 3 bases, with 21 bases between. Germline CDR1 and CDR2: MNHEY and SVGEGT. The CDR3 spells CASTDVPTAIDTGELFF. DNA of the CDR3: TGTGCCAGCACCGACGTCCCGACTGCCATAGACACCGGGGAGCTGTTTTTT.

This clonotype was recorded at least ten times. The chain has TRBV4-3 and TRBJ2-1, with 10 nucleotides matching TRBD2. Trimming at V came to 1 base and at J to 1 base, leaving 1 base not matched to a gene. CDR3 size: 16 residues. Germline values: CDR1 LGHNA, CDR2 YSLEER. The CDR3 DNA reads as TGCGCCAGCAGCCAAGGGACTAGCGGATCCTACAATGAGCAGTTCTTC. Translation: CASSQGTSGSYNEQFF.

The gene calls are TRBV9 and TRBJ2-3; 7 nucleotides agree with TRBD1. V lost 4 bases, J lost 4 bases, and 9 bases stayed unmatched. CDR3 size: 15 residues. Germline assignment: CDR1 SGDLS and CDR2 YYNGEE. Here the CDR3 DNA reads TGTGCCAGCAGCCCGGAGCCGACAGGGTCAGATACGCAGTATTTT. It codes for CASSPEPTGSDTQYF.

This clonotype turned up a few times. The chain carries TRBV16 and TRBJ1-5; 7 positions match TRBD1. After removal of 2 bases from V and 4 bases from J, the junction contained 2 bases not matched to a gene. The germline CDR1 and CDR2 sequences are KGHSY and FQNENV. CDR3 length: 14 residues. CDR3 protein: CASSQRGQNQPQHF. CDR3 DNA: TGTGCCAGCAGCCAAAGGGGACAGAATCAGCCCCAGCATTTT.

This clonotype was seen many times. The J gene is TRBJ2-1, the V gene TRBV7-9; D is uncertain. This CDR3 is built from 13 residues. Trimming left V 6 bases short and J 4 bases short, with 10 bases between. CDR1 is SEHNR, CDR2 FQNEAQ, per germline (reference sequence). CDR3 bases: TGTGCCAGCAGTCCGGGTGGGTACAATGAGCAGTTCTTC. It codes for CASSPGGYNEQFF.

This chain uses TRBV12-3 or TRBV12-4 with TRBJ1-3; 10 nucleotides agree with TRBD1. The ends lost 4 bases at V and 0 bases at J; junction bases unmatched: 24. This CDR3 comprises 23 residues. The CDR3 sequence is CASSSSSGTGDILRPSSGNTIYF. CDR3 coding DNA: TGTGCCAGCAGTTCATCTTCCGGGACAGGGGATATCTTGAGGCCGAGCTCTGGAAACACCATATATTTT.

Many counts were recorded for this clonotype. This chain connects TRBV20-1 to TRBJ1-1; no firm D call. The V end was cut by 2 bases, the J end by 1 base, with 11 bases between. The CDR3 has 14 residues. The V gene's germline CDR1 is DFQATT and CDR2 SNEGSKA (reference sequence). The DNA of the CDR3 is TGCAGTGCTAGACCCTCCGCACCGAACACTGAAGCTTTCTTT. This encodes CSARPSAPNTEAFF.